Below are 22 T cell receptor beta chains sequenced from a single sample in a study of T cell changes during pregnancy in multiple sclerosis. TCRdb's table, derived via immunoSEQ multiplex PCR, lists solely in-frame clones and lacks some. The sample lists tens of thousands of clones; 90% to 95% were seen once. Sequencing was performed on peripheral blood, taken in the third trimester of pregnancy. These receptors originate from a female donor in good health, enrolled as a control in a pregnancy study.

The V gene is TRBV5-6, the J gene TRBJ2-1; 14 nucleotides line up with TRBD2. Germline V gives CDR1 SGHDT, CDR2 YYEEEE. This CDR3 is 16 amino acids long. Trimming at V came to 4 bases and at J to 3 bases, leaving 3 bases not matched to a gene. DNA for the CDR3: TGTGCCAGCAGCAGAGGGACTAGCGGGGGCTACAATGAGCAGTTCTTC. Residues: CASSRGTSGGYNEQFF.

The genes are TRBV7-2 and TRBJ2-7; TRBD2 matches 7 bases. CDR3 length: 16 amino acids. V shed 5 bases, J shed 6 bases, and the junction held 16 bases outside the gene matches. The germline CDR1 and CDR2 sequences are SGHTA and FQGNSA. The CDR3: CASSRSPQREGGEQYF. In DNA, the CDR3 is TGTGCCAGCAGCCGAAGCCCTCAGCGGGAAGGAGGCGAGCAGTACTTC.

The V call is TRBV10-3, the J call TRBJ1-1; 9 bases fit TRBD1. The trim removed 2 bases at V and 1 base at J, leaving 5 bases unmatched. Germline assignment: CDR1 ENHRY and CDR2 SYGVKD. The CDR3 spans 16 residues. Here the CDR3 DNA reads TGTGCCATCAGTGAGCTCCCACAGGGGGCGAACACTGAAGCTTTCTTT. It is translated as CAISELPQGANTEAFF.

This clone was detected only a few times. This same CDR3 is encoded by further DNA sequences in the sample. The chain links TRBV11-2 to TRBJ2-7, with TRBD1 as a possible D gene (5 bases). Per the germline V gene, CDR1 is SGHAT and CDR2 is FQNNGV. The CDR3 consists of 14 residues. The V and J ends lost 3 bases and 2 bases respectively, with 11 bases between them. CDR3 amino acids: CASSFERGTYEQYF. The CDR3 DNA is TGTGCCAGCAGCTTCGAAAGGGGAACCTACGAGCAGTACTTC.

This chain links TRBV7-2 with TRBJ2-6; D is perhaps TRBD2 (6 bases). Trimming took 5 bases from V and 0 from J, leaving 8 bases between them. Germline V gene sequence: CDR1 SGHTA, CDR2 FQGNSA. The CDR3 contains 15 residues. The CDR3: CASSPGGSGANVLTF. The CDR3 nucleotides read TGTGCCAGCAGCCCCGGGGGCTCTGGGGCCAACGTCCTGACTTTC.

This chain joins TRBV19 and TRBJ2-7, with D maybe TRBD2 (6 bases). The CDR3 is 13 residues long. CDR1 LNHDA and CDR2 SQIVND come from the germline V gene (reference sequence). The V end was cut by 8 bases, the J end by 6 bases, with 17 bases between. The CDR3 DNA reads TGTGCCAGTGTTCACCCCCAGGGAGGCGAGCAGTACTTC. Its protein product is CASVHPQGGEQYF.

The V gene is TRBV7-8, the J gene TRBJ2-2, with 14 bases fitting TRBD2. The CDR3 has 18 residues. The J segment lost 6 bases and the V segment lost 2 bases, leaving 8 bases of the junction unmatched. Germline V lookup: CDR1 SGHVS, CDR2 FQNEAQ. The CDR3 DNA sequence: TGTGCCAGCAGCTTACCCCCGACTAGCGGGAGGGCCGCCGGGGAGCTGTTTTTT. This translates into CASSLPPTSGRAAGELFF.

The chain carries TRBV7-6 and TRBJ1-4; D perhaps matches TRBD1 (6 bases). V lost 2 bases and J 5 bases, leaving 9 bases between the germline ends. Germline V gene data show CDR1 as SGHVS and CDR2 as FNYEAQ. The CDR3 loop spans 14 amino acids. The CDR3: CASSLTGINEKLFF. In DNA, the CDR3 is TGTGCCAGCAGCTTAACAGGGATCAATGAAAAACTGTTTTTT.

V gene TRBV10-2 combines with J gene TRBJ1-6, with TRBD1 identical over 8 bases. The trim removed 6 bases at V and 9 bases at J, leaving 4 bases unmatched. CDR3 length equals 13 residues. CDR1 and CDR2 (germline): WSHSY, SAAADI. The CDR3 nucleotides are TGCGCCAGCAGAGGGACAGGAGTTTCACCCCTCCACTTT. This gives the protein CASRGTGVSPLHF.

The chain uses TRBV6-1 and TRBJ1-5; the D gene is possibly TRBD1 (5 bases). V was shortened by 2 bases and J by 2 bases, with 13 bases between the two germline ends. This CDR3 has 16 residues. CDR1 and CDR2 (germline): MNHNS, SASEGT. The CDR3 DNA reads as TGTGCCAGCAGTGAACCCCCCTCCAGGGGCAATCAGCCCCAGCATTTT. Residues: CASSEPPSRGNQPQHF.

V gene TRBV11-3 combines with J gene TRBJ2-2; the match to TRBD2 covers 8 bases. In germline, CDR1 is SGHNT, CDR2 YENEEA. V lost 1 base, J lost 9 bases, and 7 bases stayed unmatched. This CDR3 comprises 15 residues. The DNA of the CDR3 is TGTGCCAGCAGCTTAGGCGGGAGGCGGGCCCGGGAGCTGTTTTTT. The encoded protein is CASSLGGRRARELFF.

The V and J genes are TRBV5-6 and TRBJ2-1, with no clear D. This CDR3 region has 12 residues. Germline CDR1 reads SGHDT; CDR2 reads YYEEEE. Trimming removed 0 bases from V and 9 bases from J, with 7 bases in between. CDR3: CASSLGPFEQFF. The CDR3 bases are TGTGCCAGCAGCTTGGGGCCCTTTGAGCAGTTCTTC.

This clone showed up just a few times. This rearrangement joins TRBV29-1 to TRBJ1-1; a weak D match, TRBD1 (5 bases). Trimming took off 6 bases at V and 8 bases at J, with 10 bases between the two ends. The CDR3 covers 10 residues. Germline values: CDR1 SQVTM, CDR2 ANQGSEA. CDR3 nucleotide sequence: TGCAGCGTGGTACAGGAGGAAGCTTTCTTT. This sequence encodes CSVVQEEAFF.

The chain combines TRBV7-2 with TRBJ1-6; no clear D gene. The germline gives CDR1 SGHTA, CDR2 FQGNSA. Deletions cut 2 bases from V and 6 bases from J, with 8 bases between. This CDR3 has 14 residues. This CDR3 is CASSLINPNSPLHF. CDR3 sequence (DNA): TGTGCCAGCAGCTTAATTAATCCTAATTCACCCCTCCACTTT.

This chain joins TRBV6-5 and TRBJ2-5; D uncertain. Germline CDR1 MNHEY, CDR2 SVGAGI. Trimming left V 0 bases short and J 2 bases short, with 13 bases between. This CDR3 region has 16 residues. The CDR3 DNA is TGTGCCAGCAGTTACTCGACGGTGGGCTTACAAGAGACCCAGTACTTC. This gives the protein CASSYSTVGLQETQYF.

The V and J genes are TRBV27 and TRBJ1-6, with D tentatively TRBD1 (6 bases). The CDR3 sequence is 14 residues long. Trimming took 6 bases from V and 10 from J, leaving 16 bases between them. Germline CDR1 reads MNHEY; CDR2 reads SMNVEV (reference sequence). The CDR3 nucleotides are TGTGCCAGCAGCCGGCCCCCAGGGGTCTCACCCCTCCACTTT. Its protein is CASSRPPGVSPLHF.

This clone was picked up one time. The rearrangement uses TRBV2 and TRBJ2-3; D is unresolved. V was cut by 2 bases and J by 1 base, with 10 bases left in between. The V gene's germline CDR1 is SNHLY and CDR2 FYNNEI. The length of the CDR3 is 15 residues. The CDR3 coding sequence is TGTGCCAGCAGTGAACTGCGACTTCGCACAGATACGCAGTATTTT. Translated, it gives CASSELRLRTDTQYF.

This clone appeared a single time. This chain connects TRBV30 to TRBJ2-3; 8 bases are shared with TRBD1. Germline CDR1 reads GTSNPN; CDR2 reads SVGIG (reference sequence). The CDR3 sequence is 14 residues long. Unmatched junction bases numbered 3, after V lost 2 bases and J lost 2 bases. The CDR3 coding sequence is TGTGCCTGGAGTTGGGGACAGGTCACAGATACGCAGTATTTT. This translates into CAWSWGQVTDTQYF.

The chain uses TRBV11-2 and TRBJ1-1; D remains ambiguous. Per the germline V gene, CDR1 is SGHAT and CDR2 is FQNNGV. Trimming removed 7 bases at V and 8 bases at J, with 17 bases between. This CDR3 spans 13 amino acids. The CDR3 DNA reads as TGTGCCAGCACCTTTACCGCCTTCCGGGAAGCTTTCTTT. Residues: CASTFTAFREAFF. The variable domain in full, completed from reference TRBV11-2 and TRBJ1-1, reads EAGVAQSPRYKIIEKRQSVAFWCNPISGHATLYWYQQILGQGPKLLIQFQNNGVVDDSQLPKDRFSAERLKGVDSTLKIQPAKLEDSAVYLCASTFTAFREAFFGQGTRLTVV.

The gene calls are TRBV19 and TRBJ1-4; tentatively, D is TRBD1 (5 bases). This CDR3 comprises 14 residues. Germline V gene lookup returns CDR1 LNHDA and CDR2 SQIVND (reference sequence). Trimming took off 10 bases at V and 5 bases at J, with 17 bases between the two ends. This CDR3 reads CATSPGGANEKLFF. In nucleotides, the CDR3 is TGTGCCACCTCCCCGGGGGGTGCGAATGAAAAACTGTTTTTT.

The genes are TRBV6-4 and TRBJ1-5, with D maybe TRBD1 (6 bases). V lost 6 bases and J lost 4, with 19 bases in between. CDR1 is MRHNA and CDR2 is SNTAGT in the germline V gene. CDR3 length: 16 residues. CDR3 DNA: TGTGCCAGCAGCGAAACAGGGCTAGAGGGTAATCAGCCCCAGCATTTT. This sequence encodes CASSETGLEGNQPQHF.

V gene TRBV18 combines with J gene TRBJ2-7, with D unresolved. The germline V gene has CDR1 KGHSH and CDR2 LQKENI. The germline V and J ends were trimmed by 3 bases and 2 bases, with 11 bases remaining between them. The CDR3 consists of 14 residues. CDR3 amino acids: CASSPPTVTYEQYF. The CDR3 DNA is TGTGCCAGCTCACCCCCGACTGTAACCTACGAGCAGTACTTC.